The entry below describes one TCR beta chain. Only one count was recorded for this clone. It has no known antigen specificity. No base-level quality is on record; no much larger clone is a single base apart. Libraries were constructed by the immunoSEQ multiplex PCR assay. TCRdb's version of the immuneACCESS table is confined to in-frame rearrangements and falls short of the full clone set. An unresolved V gene accounts for under half of the shortfall where checked; the remainder is of unknown origin. The sample profile shows about 40,000 clones; roughly 88% of them were found once. Of the sample, about 5% falls within the top ten clones. Relative to germline, V is missing 10 bases and J is missing 5 bases, with 7 bases of the junction outside any gene match. Taken from cysteine to phenylalanine, the CDR3 has 13 residues. Only the CDR3 portion is preserved as DNA: 39 bases, with reading frame beginning at the first base. CDR1 and CDR2, looked up from the germline V gene (reference sequence), are LNHDA and SQIVND.

These data originate in a study of T cell changes during pregnancy in multiple sclerosis (dated by TCRdb to about 2019). Study-wide context: The study examined how the T cell repertoire changed over the course of pregnancy in women with multiple sclerosis.

The sequence derives from a female donor in good health, enrolled as a control in a pregnancy study. This chain is built from TRBV19 and TRBJ2-7, and TRBD2 aligns with 11 junction nucleotides. This specimen was peripheral blood, taken in the first trimester of pregnancy. The CDR3 is CAKETSGSHEQYF. The sequenced DNA is TGTGCCAAGGAAACTAGCGGGAGCCACGAGCAGTACTTC.